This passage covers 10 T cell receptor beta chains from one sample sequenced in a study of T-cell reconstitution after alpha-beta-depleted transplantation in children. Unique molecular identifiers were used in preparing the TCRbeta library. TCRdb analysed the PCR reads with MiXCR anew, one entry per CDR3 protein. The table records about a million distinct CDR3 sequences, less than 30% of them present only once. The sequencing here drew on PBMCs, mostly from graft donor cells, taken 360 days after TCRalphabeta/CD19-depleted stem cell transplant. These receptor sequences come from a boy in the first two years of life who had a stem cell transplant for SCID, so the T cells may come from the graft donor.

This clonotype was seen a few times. DNA for the CDR3: TGTGCCAGCAGCCAAGGAGGAAAGGGCCACGAGCAGTACTTC. It specifies CASSQGGKGHEQYF. The genes are TRBV4-2 and TRBJ2-7; no definite D call. V was trimmed by 1 base and J by 5 bases, leaving 12 bases between them. Germline V gene sequence: CDR1 LGHNA, CDR2 YNFKEQ. The CDR3 totals 14 residues.

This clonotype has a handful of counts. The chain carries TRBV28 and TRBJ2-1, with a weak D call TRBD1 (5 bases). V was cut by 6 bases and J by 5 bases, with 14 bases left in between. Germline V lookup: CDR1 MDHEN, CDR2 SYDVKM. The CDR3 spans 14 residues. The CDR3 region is CASSRPDRHNEQFF. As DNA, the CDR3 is TGTGCCAGCAGCCGCCCAGACAGACACAATGAGCAGTTCTTC.

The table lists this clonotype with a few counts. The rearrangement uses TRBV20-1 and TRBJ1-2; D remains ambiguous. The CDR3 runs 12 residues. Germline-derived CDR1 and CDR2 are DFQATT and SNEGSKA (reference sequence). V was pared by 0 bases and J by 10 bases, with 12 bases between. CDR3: CSARDKGIAYTF. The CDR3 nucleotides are TGCAGTGCTAGAGATAAAGGGATAGCCTACACCTTC.

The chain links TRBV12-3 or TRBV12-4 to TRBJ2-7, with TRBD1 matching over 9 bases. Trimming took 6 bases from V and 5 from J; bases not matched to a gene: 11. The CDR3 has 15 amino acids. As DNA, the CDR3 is TGTGCCAGCAGGGCCCCCGGGACAGGGTTCCACGAGCAGTACTTC. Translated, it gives CASRAPGTGFHEQYF.

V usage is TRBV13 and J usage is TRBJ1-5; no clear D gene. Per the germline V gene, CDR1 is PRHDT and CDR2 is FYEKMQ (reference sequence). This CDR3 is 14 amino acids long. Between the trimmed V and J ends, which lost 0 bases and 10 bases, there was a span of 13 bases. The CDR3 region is CASSLGRRAGPQHF. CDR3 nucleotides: TGTGCCAGCAGCTTAGGCCGAAGGGCAGGACCCCAGCATTTT.

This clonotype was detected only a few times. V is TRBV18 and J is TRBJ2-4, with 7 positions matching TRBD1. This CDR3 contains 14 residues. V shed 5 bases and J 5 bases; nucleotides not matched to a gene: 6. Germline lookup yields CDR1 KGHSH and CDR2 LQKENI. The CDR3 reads CASSADRVENIQYF. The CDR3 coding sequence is TGTGCCAGCTCAGCCGACAGGGTAGAAAACATTCAGTACTTC.

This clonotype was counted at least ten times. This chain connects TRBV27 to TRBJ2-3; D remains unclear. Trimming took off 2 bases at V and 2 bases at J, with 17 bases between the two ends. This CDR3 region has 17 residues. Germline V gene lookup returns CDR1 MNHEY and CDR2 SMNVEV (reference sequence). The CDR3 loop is CASSLAAPIMYTDTQYF. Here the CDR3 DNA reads TGTGCCAGCAGTTTAGCCGCCCCGATAATGTACACAGATACGCAGTATTTT.

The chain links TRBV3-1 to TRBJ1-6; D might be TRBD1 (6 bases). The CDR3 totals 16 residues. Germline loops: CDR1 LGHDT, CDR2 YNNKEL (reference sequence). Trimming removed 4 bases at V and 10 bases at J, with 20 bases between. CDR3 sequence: CASSPSGGALRSPLHF. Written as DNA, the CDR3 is TGTGCCAGCAGCCCCTCTGGGGGCGCATTGAGGTCACCCCTCCACTTT.

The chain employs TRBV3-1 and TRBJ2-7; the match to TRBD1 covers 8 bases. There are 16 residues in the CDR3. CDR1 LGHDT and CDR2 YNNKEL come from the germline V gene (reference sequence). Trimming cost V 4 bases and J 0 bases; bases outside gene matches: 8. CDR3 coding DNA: TGTGCCAGCAGCCCGTCCAGGGGGCGGAGCTCCTACGAGCAGTACTTC. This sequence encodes CASSPSRGRSSYEQYF.

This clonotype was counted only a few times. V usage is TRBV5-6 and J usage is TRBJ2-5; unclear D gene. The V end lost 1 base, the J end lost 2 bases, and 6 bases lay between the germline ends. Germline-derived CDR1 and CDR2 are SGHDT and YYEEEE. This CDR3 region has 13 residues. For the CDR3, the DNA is TGTGCCAGCAGCTTGACCGAGCAAGAGACCCAGTACTTC. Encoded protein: CASSLTEQETQYF. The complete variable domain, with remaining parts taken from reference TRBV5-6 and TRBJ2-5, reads DAGVTQSPTHLIKTRGQQVTLRCSPKSGHDTVSWYQQALGQGPQFIFQYYEEEERQRGNFPDRFSGHQFPNYSSELNVNALLLGDSALYLCASSLTEQETQYFGPGTRLLVL.